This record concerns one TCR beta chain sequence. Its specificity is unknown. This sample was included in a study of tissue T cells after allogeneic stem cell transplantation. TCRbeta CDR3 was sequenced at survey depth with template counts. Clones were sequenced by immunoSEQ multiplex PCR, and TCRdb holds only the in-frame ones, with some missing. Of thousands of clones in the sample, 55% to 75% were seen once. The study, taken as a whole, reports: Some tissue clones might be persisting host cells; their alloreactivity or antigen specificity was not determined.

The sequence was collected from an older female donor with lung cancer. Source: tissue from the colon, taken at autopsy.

CDR3 nucleotides: TGTGCCACCAGCAGGAACCTAGCGGGAGATTTCGACGAGCAGTACTTC. It is translated as CATSRNLAGDFDEQYF. The chain carries TRBV15 and TRBJ2-7; TRBD2 matches 10 bases. The V gene end was trimmed by 3 bases and the J gene end by 5 bases; junction bases not matched to a gene: 10. In germline, CDR1 is LNHNV, CDR2 YYDKDF (reference sequence). This CDR3 is built from 16 residues.